Each of the 22 T cell receptor beta chains below was sequenced from the same sample in a study of a mutant IDH1 vaccine in newly diagnosed glioma. These TCRs' antigens remain unknown. TCRdb keeps only in-frame clones here, not all; method: immunoSEQ multiplex PCR. The sample yields 32,000 or so clones, roughly four fifths seen once. The sample's time point: week 5, during vaccination. Vaccinated patients received 300 ug of mutant IDH1 20-mer peptide per dose, with topical imiquimod. Sequences were derived from PBMCs, sampled from a glioma patient whose treatment included an IDH1 peptide vaccine. Receptor source: a man aged 25 to 45 with glioma.

This sequence joins TRBV11-3 and TRBJ2-5; 8 bases line up with TRBD1. Per the germline V gene, CDR1 is SGHNT and CDR2 is YENEEA. This CDR3 has 16 residues. V trimming: 11 bases; J trimming: 1 base; junction bases outside the gene matches: 15. Here the CDR3 DNA reads TGTGCCGGGGGTATTGCGACAGGGGCAGGCCAAGAGACCCAGTACTTC. Amino acid sequence: CAGGIATGAGQETQYF.

J is TRBJ2-5 and V is TRBV18, with a possible D match to TRBD2 (5 bases). Trimming left V 5 bases short and J 7 bases short, with 17 bases between. The CDR3 sequence is 14 residues long. The germline V gene has CDR1 KGHSH and CDR2 LQKENI. The CDR3 loop reads CASSSTAEEGTQYF. In DNA form, the CDR3 reads TGTGCCAGCTCATCCACGGCGGAGGAAGGGACCCAGTACTTC.

The J gene is TRBJ1-2, the V gene TRBV5-4; D not certain. The CDR3 runs 12 residues. Trimming took off 3 bases at V and 8 bases at J, with 11 bases between the two ends. Germline V gene lookup returns CDR1 SGHNT and CDR2 YYREEE (reference sequence). The CDR3 spells CASSSEVLGYTF. DNA of the CDR3: TGTGCCAGCAGCTCCGAGGTCTTGGGCTACACCTTC.

The rearrangement joins TRBV6-6 to TRBJ2-3; D is unresolved. From germline, CDR1 is MNHNY and CDR2 SVGAGI (reference sequence). This CDR3 is 12 amino acids long. V shed 7 bases and J shed 1 base, with 6 bases lying between them. The CDR3 nucleotides read TGTGCCAGCACAAGGGGCACAGATACGCAGTATTTT. Amino acid sequence: CASTRGTDTQYF.

This clone was seen just once. The V call is TRBV5-1, the J call TRBJ2-7; TRBD1 agrees at 7 bases. V lost 0 bases to trimming and J lost 4 bases; unmatched junction nucleotides: 10. CDR3 length equals 16 residues. Germline V gene sequence: CDR1 SGHRS, CDR2 YFSETQ. The chain's CDR3 is CASSLATGTAVYEQYF. The CDR3 nucleotides read TGCGCCAGCAGCTTGGCAACCGGGACAGCCGTTTACGAGCAGTACTTC.

The chain employs TRBV25-1 and TRBJ1-1; 7 bases are a match to TRBD1. The V segment lost 5 bases and the J segment 6 bases; nucleotides outside the gene matches: 12. Per germline, CDR1 MGHDK and CDR2 SYGVNS. The CDR3 spans 15 residues. The chain's CDR3 is CASSLSGTAGSEAFF. The CDR3 nucleotides read TGTGCCAGCAGTCTCTCCGGGACAGCCGGATCTGAAGCTTTCTTT.

The CDR3 DNA follows: TGCGCCAGCAGCCAAGTTACCCTTCAGGGGTCTCTAGGCTACACCTTC. Protein sequence: CASSQVTLQGSLGYTF. V is TRBV4-1 and J is TRBJ1-2; TRBD1 is a possible D gene (6 bases). V was clipped by 1 base and J by 8 bases, with 20 bases between them. Per the germline V gene, CDR1 is MGHRA and CDR2 is YSYEKL. This CDR3 contains 16 residues.

The chain has TRBV7-9 and TRBJ2-7; D uncertain. The CDR3 has 16 amino acids. Per germline, CDR1 SEHNR and CDR2 FQNEAQ (reference sequence). V was trimmed by 2 bases and J by 4 bases, leaving 18 bases between them. CDR3 coding DNA: TGTGCCAGCAGCTTATTTACGGACCGACGCGGATACGAGCAGTACTTC. This codes for CASSLFTDRRGYEQYF.

This chain links TRBV19 with TRBJ1-1; D gene ambiguous. The CDR3 length is 13 residues. From germline, CDR1 is LNHDA and CDR2 SQIVND (reference sequence). Trimming cost V 4 bases and J 2 bases, with 8 bases left between them. The CDR3 loop is CASSRDLNTEAFF. CDR3 sequence (DNA): TGTGCCAGTAGTAGAGATCTAAACACTGAAGCTTTCTTT.

The chain couples TRBV6-5 to TRBJ2-3, with D uncertain. The V and J ends lost 2 bases and 6 bases respectively, with 15 bases between them. The germline gives CDR1 MNHEY, CDR2 SVGAGI. The CDR3 totals 15 residues. The CDR3 DNA is TGTGCCAGCAGTTACGGTGTCTCCTCACGGGATACGCAGTATTTT. Protein: CASSYGVSSRDTQYF.

J is TRBJ1-2 and V is TRBV7-9; D is undetermined. The CDR3 is 16 amino acids. The V and J ends lost 1 base and 0 bases respectively, with 12 bases between them. CDR1 is SEHNR and CDR2 is FQNEAQ in the germline V gene (reference sequence). The CDR3 loop reads CASSLGSGRTNYGYTF. The CDR3, as DNA: TGTGCCAGCAGCTTAGGGAGTGGCAGGACTAACTATGGCTACACCTTC.

The chain employs TRBV7-9 and TRBJ1-1; D possibly corresponds to TRBD1 (6 bases). Germline V gene data show CDR1 as SEHNR and CDR2 as FQNEAQ (reference sequence). The CDR3 runs 13 residues. The germline V and J ends were trimmed by 7 bases and 3 bases, with 12 bases remaining between them. The CDR3 sequence is CASTKGGDTEAFF. The DNA for the CDR3 is TGTGCCAGCACCAAAGGGGGGGACACTGAAGCTTTCTTT.

The chain carries TRBV4-2 and TRBJ1-3; D not certain. The V end was cut by 3 bases, the J end by 7 bases, with 10 bases between. The germline V gene has CDR1 LGHNA and CDR2 YNFKEQ. The CDR3 is 13 residues long. The CDR3 DNA reads as TGTGCCAGCAGCCAGGAGAGTTGGAACACCATATATTTT. It translates to CASSQESWNTIYF.

The chain joins TRBV4-3 to TRBJ1-4; D gene unclear. V was trimmed by 4 bases and J by 1 base, leaving 7 bases between them. The CDR3 runs 14 residues. Per germline, CDR1 LGHNA and CDR2 YSLEER. In nucleotides, the CDR3 is TGCGCCAGCAGCCTCGTTCTAACTAATGAAAAACTGTTTTTT. This codes for CASSLVLTNEKLFF.

CDR3 sequence: CASSQNYPDTQYF. The CDR3 DNA follows: TGCGCCAGCAGCCAAAATTACCCAGATACGCAGTATTTT. This sequence joins TRBV5-1 and TRBJ2-3; D remains ambiguous. Germline-derived CDR1 and CDR2 are SGHRS and YFSETQ. The CDR3 has 13 amino acids. V dropped 4 bases and J dropped 4 bases, with 10 bases sitting between them.

The chain employs TRBV5-1 and TRBJ2-1, with 9 bases that match TRBD1. J gave up 4 bases and V 1 base, and 9 bases lay outside the gene matches. The V gene's germline CDR1 is SGHRS and CDR2 YFSETQ. The CDR3 runs 17 residues. CDR3 nucleotide sequence: TGCGCCAGCAGCTTGACTGGACAGGGACAGGGTTACAATGAGCAGTTCTTC. This encodes CASSLTGQGQGYNEQFF.

The rearrangement joins TRBV5-1 to TRBJ2-7; D is unclear. CDR1 SGHRS and CDR2 YFSETQ come from the germline V gene. This CDR3 region has 13 residues. The germline V and J ends were trimmed by 2 bases and 2 bases, with 8 bases remaining between them. CDR3 amino acids: CASSLTDTYEQYF. The DNA of the CDR3 is TGCGCCAGCAGCTTAACTGATACCTACGAGCAGTACTTC.

V gene TRBV30 combines with J gene TRBJ2-7; D is unresolved. This CDR3 comprises 12 residues. From germline, CDR1 is GTSNPN and CDR2 SVGIG (reference sequence). V gave up 7 bases and J gave up 7 bases, with 17 bases separating them. The CDR3 DNA is TGTGCCTATTCTTTGGAGAGACGTGAGCAGTACTTC. Protein: CAYSLERREQYF.

The genes are TRBV5-8 and TRBJ2-1, with D perhaps matching TRBD1 (6 bases). From germline, CDR1 is SGHTS and CDR2 YDEGEE. V lost 3 bases, J lost 7 bases, and 11 bases lay in between. The CDR3 is 13 amino acids. The CDR3 nucleotides read TGTGCCAGCAGCTCACAGGGATGGAATGAGCAGTTCTTC. Protein: CASSSQGWNEQFF.

This sequence joins TRBV5-8 and TRBJ2-7; D possibly corresponds to TRBD2 (6 bases). Looked up from germline, CDR1 is SGHTS and CDR2 is YDEGEE. The CDR3 is 16 amino acids. Trimming removed 4 bases from V and 5 bases from J, with 22 bases in between. The CDR3 DNA follows: TGTGCCAGCAGCAACCGGGACTCCCGGTTCGCGAACGAGCAGTACTTC. Amino acid sequence: CASSNRDSRFANEQYF.

This chain links TRBV5-4 with TRBJ2-3; TRBD2 aligns across 7 bases. The CDR3 runs 16 residues. The germline V gene has CDR1 SGHNT and CDR2 YYREEE (reference sequence). The V and J ends lost 0 bases and 5 bases, in that order; junction bases with no gene match: 9. The CDR3 sequence: CASSLVGRLAEDTQYF. The CDR3 DNA sequence: TGTGCCAGCAGCTTGGTGGGTAGACTAGCTGAAGATACGCAGTATTTT.

V usage is TRBV11-2 and J usage is TRBJ1-4; 7 bases match TRBD1. CDR1 is SGHAT, CDR2 FQNNGV, per germline. V trimming: 5 bases; J trimming: 4 bases; junction bases outside the gene matches: 4. This CDR3 spans 14 amino acids. The CDR3: CASSPWDSNEKLFF. For the CDR3, the DNA is TGTGCCAGCAGCCCCTGGGACAGTAATGAAAAACTGTTTTTT.